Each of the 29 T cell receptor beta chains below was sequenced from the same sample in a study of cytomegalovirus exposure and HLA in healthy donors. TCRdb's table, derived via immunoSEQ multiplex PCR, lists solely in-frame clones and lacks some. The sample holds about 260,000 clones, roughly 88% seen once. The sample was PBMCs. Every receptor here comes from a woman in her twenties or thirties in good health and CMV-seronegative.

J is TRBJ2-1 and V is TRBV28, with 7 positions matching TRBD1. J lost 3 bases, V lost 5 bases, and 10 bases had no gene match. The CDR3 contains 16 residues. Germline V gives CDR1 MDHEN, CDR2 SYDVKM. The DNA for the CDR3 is TGTGCCAGCAGTGACAGGGAGCTATCGGACTACAATGAGCAGTTCTTC. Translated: CASSDRELSDYNEQFF.

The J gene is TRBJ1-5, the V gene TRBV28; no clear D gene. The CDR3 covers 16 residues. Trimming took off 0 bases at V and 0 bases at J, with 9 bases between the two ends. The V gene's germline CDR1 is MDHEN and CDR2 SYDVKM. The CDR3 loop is CASSLWDYYSNQPQHF. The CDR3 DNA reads TGTGCCAGCAGTTTATGGGACTACTATAGCAATCAGCCCCAGCATTTT.

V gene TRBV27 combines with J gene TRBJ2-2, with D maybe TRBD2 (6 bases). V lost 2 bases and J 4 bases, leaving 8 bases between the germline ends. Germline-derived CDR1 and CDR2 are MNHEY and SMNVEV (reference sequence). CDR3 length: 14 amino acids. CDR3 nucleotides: TGTGCCAGCAGTTTACGGGAGTTCACCGGGGAGCTGTTTTTT. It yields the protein CASSLREFTGELFF.

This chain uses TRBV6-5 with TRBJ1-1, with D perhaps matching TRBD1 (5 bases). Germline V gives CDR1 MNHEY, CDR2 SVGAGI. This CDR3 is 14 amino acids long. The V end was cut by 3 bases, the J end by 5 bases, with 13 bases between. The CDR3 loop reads CASSYRRGRTEAFF. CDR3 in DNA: TGTGCCAGCAGTTATAGAAGGGGAAGAACTGAAGCTTTCTTT.

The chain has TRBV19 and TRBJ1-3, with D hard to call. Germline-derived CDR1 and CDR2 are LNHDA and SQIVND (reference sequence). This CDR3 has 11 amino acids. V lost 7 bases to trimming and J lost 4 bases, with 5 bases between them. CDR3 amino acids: CASTIGNTIYF. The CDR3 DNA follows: TGTGCCAGTACCATCGGAAACACCATATATTTT.

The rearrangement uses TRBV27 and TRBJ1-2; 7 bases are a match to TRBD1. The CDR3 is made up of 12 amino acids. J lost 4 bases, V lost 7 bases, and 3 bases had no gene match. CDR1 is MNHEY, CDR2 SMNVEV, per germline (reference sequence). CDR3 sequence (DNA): TGTGCCAGCAAGGGACAGACCTATGGCTACACCTTC. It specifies CASKGQTYGYTF.

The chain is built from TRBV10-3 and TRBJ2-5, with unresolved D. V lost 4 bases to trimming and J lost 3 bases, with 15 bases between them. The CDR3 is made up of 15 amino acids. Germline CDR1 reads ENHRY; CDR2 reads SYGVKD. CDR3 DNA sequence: TGTGCCATCAGTGCCGCAGGTTTCTGGAAAGAGACCCAGTACTTC. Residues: CAISAAGFWKETQYF.

CDR3: CASSGQGGEQYF. As DNA, the CDR3 is TGTGCCAGCAGTGGACAGGGAGGCGAGCAGTACTTC. The chain combines TRBV7-9 with TRBJ2-7; 8 bases are shared with TRBD1. CDR3 size: 12 residues. The germline V gene encodes CDR1 SEHNR and CDR2 FQNEAQ (reference sequence). V was pared by 6 bases and J by 6 bases, with 4 bases of the junction left unmatched.

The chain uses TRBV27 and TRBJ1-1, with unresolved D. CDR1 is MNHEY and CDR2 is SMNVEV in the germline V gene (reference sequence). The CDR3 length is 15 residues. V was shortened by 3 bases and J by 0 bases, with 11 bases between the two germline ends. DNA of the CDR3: TGTGCCAGCAGTTTGGAGGCAGGATTGAACACTGAAGCTTTCTTT. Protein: CASSLEAGLNTEAFF.

The CDR3 loop reads CASRSPYEQYF. CDR3 DNA sequence: TGTGCCAGCAGATCACCCTACGAGCAGTACTTC. J is TRBJ2-5 and V is TRBV6-1; D is ambiguous. The J call is in doubt because the DNA end fits TRBJ2-7 better. From germline, CDR1 is MNHNS and CDR2 SASEGT. The CDR3 length is 11 residues.

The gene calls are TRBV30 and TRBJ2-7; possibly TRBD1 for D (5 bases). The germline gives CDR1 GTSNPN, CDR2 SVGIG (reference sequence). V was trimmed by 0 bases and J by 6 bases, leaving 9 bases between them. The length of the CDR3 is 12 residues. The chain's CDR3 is CAWSVQVSEQYF. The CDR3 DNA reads TGTGCCTGGAGTGTACAGGTTAGCGAGCAGTACTTC.

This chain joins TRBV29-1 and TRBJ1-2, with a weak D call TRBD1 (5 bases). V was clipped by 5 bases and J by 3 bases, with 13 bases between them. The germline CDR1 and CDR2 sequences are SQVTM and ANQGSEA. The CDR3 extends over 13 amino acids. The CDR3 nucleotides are TGCAGCGTTCAGGGATCTAACGACTATGGCTACACCTTC. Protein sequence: CSVQGSNDYGYTF.

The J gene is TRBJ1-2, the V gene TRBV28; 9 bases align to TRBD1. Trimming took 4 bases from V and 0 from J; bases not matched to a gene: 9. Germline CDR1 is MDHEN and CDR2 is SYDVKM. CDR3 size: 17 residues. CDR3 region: CASSSPDRGLANYGYTF. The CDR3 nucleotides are TGTGCCAGCAGTTCCCCGGACAGGGGATTAGCTAACTATGGCTACACCTTC.

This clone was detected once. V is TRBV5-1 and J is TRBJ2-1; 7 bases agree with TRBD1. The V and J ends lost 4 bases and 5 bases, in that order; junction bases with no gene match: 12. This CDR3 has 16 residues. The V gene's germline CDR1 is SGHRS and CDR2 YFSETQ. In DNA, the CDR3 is TGCGCCAGCAGCGCCGGGACAGCGGAAAAGGACAATGAGCAGTTCTTC. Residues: CASSAGTAEKDNEQFF.

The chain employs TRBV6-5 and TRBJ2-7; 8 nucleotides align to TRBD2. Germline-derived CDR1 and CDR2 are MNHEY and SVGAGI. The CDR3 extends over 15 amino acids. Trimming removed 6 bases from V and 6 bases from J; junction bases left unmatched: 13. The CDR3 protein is CASRGPGRGGSEQYF. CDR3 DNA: TGTGCCAGCAGAGGTCCGGGACGCGGGGGGTCCGAGCAGTACTTC.

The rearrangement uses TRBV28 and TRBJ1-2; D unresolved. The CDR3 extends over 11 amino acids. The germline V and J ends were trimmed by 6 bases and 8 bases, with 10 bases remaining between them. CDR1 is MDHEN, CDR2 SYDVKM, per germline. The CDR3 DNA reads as TGTGCCAGCAGCCGCGCGAGCGGCTACACCTTC. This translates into CASSRASGYTF.

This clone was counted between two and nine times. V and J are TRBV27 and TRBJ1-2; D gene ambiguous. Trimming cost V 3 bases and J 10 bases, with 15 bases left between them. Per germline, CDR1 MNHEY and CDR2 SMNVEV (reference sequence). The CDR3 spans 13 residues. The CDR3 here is CASSFGRHVDYTF. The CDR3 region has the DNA TGTGCCAGCAGTTTCGGACGGCATGTAGACTACACCTTC.

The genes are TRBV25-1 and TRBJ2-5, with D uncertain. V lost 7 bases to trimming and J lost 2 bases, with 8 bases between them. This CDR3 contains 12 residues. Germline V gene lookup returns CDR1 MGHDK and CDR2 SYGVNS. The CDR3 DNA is TGTGCCAGCACGCAGGAGCAAGAGACCCAGTACTTC. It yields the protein CASTQEQETQYF.

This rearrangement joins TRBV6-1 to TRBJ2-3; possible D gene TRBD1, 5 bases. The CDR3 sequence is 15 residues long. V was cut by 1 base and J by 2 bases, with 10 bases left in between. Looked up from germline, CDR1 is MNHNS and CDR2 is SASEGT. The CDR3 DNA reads TGTGCCAGCAGTGAAGTGGCCAGGGTCACAGATACGCAGTATTTT. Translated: CASSEVARVTDTQYF.

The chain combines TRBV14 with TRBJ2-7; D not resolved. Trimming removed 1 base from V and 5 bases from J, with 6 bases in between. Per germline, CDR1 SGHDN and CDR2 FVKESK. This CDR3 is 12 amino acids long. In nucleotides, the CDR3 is TGTGCCAGCAGCCAAGTTTACCACGAGCAGTACTTC. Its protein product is CASSQVYHEQYF.

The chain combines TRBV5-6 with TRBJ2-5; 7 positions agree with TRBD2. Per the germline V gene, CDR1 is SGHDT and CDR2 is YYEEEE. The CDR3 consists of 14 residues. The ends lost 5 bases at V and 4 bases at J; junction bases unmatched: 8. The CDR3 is CASSHETSRETQYF. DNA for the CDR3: TGTGCCAGCAGTCATGAGACTAGCCGAGAGACCCAGTACTTC. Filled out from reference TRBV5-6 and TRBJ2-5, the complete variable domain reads DAGVTQSPTHLIKTRGQQVTLRCSPKSGHDTVSWYQQALGQGPQFIFQYYEEEERQRGNFPDRFSGHQFPNYSSELNVNALLLGDSALYLCASSHETSRETQYFGPGTRLLVL.

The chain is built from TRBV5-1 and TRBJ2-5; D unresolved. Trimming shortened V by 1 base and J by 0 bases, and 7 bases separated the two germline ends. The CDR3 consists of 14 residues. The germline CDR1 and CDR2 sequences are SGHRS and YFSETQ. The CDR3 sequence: CASSLQSNQETQYF. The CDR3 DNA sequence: TGCGCCAGCAGCTTGCAGAGCAACCAAGAGACCCAGTACTTC.

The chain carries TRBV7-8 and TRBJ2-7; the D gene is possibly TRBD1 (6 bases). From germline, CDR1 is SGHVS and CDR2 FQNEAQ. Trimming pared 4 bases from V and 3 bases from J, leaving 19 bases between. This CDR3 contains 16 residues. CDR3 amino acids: CASSSILRTVNYEQYF. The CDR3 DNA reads TGTGCCAGCAGCTCCATACTCAGGACAGTCAACTACGAGCAGTACTTC. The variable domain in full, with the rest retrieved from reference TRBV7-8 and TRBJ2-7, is GAGVSQSPRYKVAKRGQDVALRCDPISGHVSLFWYQQALGQGPEFLTYFQNEAQLDKSGLPSDRFFAERPEGSVSTLKIQRTQQEDSAVYLCASSSILRTVNYEQYFGPGTRLTVT.

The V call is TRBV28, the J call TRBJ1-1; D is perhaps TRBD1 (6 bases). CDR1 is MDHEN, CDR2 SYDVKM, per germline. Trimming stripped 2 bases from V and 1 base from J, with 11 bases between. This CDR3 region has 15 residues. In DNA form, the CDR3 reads TGTGCCAGCAGTTTAGAGGACAGCCAGAACACTGAAGCTTTCTTT. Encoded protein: CASSLEDSQNTEAFF.

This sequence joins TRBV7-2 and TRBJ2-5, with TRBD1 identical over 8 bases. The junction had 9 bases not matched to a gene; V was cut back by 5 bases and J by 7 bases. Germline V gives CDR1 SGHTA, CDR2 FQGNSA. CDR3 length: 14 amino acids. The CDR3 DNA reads TGTGCCAGCAGCCCCCGCGGACAGGGAGGGACCCAGTACTTC. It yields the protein CASSPRGQGGTQYF.

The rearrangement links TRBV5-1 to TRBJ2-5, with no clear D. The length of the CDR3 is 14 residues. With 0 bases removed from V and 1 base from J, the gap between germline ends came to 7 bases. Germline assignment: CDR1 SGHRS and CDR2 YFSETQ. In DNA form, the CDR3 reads TGCGCCAGCAGCTTGGGTGACGTCCAAGAGACCCAGTACTTC. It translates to CASSLGDVQETQYF.

The CDR3 nucleotides read TGTGCCAGTAGTACCGGTGGTCTAGCGGGATTTGGGGAGACCCAGTACTTC. Amino acids: CASSTGGLAGFGETQYF. The J gene is TRBJ2-5, the V gene TRBV19, with 9 bases that match TRBD2. The CDR3 runs 17 residues. Germline CDR1 is LNHDA and CDR2 is SQIVND (reference sequence). The trim removed 4 bases at V and 5 bases at J, leaving 14 bases unmatched.

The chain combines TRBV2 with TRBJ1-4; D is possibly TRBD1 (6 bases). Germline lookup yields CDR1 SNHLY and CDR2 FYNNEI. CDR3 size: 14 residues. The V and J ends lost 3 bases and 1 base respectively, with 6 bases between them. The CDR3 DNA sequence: TGTGCCAGCAGTGAGACAGGAACTAATGAAAAACTGTTTTTT. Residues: CASSETGTNEKLFF.

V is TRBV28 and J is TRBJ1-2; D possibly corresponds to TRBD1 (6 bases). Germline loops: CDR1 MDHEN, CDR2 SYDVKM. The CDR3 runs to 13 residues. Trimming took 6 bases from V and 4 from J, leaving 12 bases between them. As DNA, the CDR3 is TGTGCCAGCAGGATTGGGGGGGCCTATGGCTACACCTTC. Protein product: CASRIGGAYGYTF.